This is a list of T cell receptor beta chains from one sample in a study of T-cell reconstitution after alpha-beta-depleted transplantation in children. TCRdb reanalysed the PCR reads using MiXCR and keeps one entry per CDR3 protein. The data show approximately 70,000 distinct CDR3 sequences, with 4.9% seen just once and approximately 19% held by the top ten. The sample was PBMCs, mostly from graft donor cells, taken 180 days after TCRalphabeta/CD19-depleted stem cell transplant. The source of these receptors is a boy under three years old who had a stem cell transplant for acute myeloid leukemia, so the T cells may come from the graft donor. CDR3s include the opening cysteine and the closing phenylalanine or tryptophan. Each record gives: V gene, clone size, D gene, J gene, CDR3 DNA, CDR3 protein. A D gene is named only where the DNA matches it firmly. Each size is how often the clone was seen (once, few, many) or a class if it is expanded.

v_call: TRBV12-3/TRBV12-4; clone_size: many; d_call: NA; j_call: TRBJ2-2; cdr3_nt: TGTGCCAGCAATTCCGACACCGGGGAGCTGTTTTTT; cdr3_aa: CASNSDTGELFF
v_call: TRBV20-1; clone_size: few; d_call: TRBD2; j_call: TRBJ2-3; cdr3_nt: TGCAGTGCTAGAGATTGGGGGGGAACAGGAAATACGCAGTATTTT; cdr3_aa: CSARDWGGTGNTQYF
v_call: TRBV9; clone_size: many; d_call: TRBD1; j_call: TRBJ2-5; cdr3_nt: TGTGCCAGCAGCGTAGAGGACAGGCCCGGGGAGACCCAGTACTTC; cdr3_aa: CASSVEDRPGETQYF
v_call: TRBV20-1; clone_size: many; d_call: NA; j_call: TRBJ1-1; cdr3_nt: TGCAGTGCTAGCTGGGACACGGTATCGCACACTGAAGCTTTCTTT; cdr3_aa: CSASWDTVSHTEAFF
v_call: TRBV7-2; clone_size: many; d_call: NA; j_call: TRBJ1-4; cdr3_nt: TGTGCCAGCAGCTTAGAAGCTCGGGAAAAACTGTTTTTT; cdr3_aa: CASSLEAREKLFF
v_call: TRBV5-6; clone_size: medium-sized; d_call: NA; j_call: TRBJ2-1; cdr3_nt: TGTGCCAGCAGCACCTACAATGAGCAGTTCTTC; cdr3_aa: CASSTYNEQFF
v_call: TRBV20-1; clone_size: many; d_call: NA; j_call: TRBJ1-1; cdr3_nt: TGCAGTGCTAGCTTTCAAACTGAAGCTTTCTTT; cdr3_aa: CSASFQTEAFF
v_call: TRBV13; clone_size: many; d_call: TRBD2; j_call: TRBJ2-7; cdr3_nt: TGTGCCAGCGGGCGGGGGGGGTCCTACGAGCAGTACTTC; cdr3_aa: CASGRGGSYEQYF
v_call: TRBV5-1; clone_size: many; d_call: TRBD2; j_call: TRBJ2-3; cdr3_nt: TGCGCCAGCAGCGCGGTTACTAGCGGGGCGGACACGGATACGCAGTATTTT; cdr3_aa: CASSAVTSGADTDTQYF
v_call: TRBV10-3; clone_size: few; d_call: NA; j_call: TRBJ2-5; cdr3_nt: TGTGCCATCAGTGAGCGAGGGGAGACCCAGTACTTC; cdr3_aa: CAISERGETQYF
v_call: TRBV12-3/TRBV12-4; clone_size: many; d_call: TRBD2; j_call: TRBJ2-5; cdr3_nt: TGTGCCAGCAGCGCGGGGGGGACCCAGTACTTC; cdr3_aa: CASSAGGTQYF
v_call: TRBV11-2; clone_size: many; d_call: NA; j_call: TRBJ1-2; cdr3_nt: TGTGCCAGCAGCTTAGATAGGCAAGGCTACTATGGCTACACCTTC; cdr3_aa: CASSLDRQGYYGYTF
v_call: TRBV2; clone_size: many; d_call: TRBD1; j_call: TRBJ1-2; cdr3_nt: TGTGCCAGCAGCGAAGGGACAGGGATAAACTATGGCTACACCTTC; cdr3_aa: CASSEGTGINYGYTF
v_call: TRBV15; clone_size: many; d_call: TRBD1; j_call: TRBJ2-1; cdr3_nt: TGTGCCACCAGCGGGACAGGAAGCTCCTACAATGAGCAGTTCTTC; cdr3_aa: CATSGTGSSYNEQFF
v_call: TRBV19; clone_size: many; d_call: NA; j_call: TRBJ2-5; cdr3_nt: TGTGCCAGTAGTATCCGGGGGCGCGAAGAGACCCAGTACTTC; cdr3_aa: CASSIRGREETQYF
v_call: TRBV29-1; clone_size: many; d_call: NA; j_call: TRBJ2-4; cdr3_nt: TGCAGCGTTGAAGGGGGAAACATTCAGTACTTC; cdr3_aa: CSVEGGNIQYF
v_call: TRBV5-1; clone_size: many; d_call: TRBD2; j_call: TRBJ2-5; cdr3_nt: TGCGCCAGCAGCTTGGCGCGGGGGGGCTCGGAGACCCAGTACTTC; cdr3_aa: CASSLARGGSETQYF